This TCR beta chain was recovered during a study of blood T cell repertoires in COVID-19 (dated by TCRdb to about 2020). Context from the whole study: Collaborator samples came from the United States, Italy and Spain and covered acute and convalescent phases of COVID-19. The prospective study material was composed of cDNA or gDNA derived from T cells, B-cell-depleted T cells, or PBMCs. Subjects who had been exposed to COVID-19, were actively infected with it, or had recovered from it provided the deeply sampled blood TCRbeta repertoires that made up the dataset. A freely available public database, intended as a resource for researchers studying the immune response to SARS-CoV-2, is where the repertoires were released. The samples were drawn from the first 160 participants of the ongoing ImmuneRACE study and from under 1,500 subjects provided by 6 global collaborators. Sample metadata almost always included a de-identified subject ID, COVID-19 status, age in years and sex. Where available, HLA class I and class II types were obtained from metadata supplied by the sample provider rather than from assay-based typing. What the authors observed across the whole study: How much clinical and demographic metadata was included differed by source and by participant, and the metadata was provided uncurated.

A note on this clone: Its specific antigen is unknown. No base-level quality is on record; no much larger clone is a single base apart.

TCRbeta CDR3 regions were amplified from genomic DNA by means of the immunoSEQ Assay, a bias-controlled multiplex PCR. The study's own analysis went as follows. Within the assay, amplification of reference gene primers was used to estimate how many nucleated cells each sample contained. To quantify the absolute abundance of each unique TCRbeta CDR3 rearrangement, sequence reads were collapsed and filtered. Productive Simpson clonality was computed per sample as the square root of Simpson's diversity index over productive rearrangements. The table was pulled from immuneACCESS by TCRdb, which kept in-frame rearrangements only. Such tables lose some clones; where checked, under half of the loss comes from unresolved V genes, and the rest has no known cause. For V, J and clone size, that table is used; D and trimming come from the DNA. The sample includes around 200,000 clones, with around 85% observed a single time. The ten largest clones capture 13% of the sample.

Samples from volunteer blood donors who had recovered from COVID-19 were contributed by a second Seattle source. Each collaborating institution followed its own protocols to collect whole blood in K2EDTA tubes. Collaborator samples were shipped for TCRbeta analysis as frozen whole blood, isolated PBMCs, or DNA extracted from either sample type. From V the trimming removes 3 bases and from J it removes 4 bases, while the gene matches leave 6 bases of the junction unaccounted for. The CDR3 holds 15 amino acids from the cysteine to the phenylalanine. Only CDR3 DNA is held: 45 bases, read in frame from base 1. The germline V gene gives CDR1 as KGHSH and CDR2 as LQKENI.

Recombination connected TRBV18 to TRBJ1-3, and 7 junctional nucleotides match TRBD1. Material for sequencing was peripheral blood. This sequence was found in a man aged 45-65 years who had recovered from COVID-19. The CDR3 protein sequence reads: CASSPDRSGGNTIYF. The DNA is TGTGCCAGCTCACCGGACAGGTCGGGGGGAAACACCATATATTTT.